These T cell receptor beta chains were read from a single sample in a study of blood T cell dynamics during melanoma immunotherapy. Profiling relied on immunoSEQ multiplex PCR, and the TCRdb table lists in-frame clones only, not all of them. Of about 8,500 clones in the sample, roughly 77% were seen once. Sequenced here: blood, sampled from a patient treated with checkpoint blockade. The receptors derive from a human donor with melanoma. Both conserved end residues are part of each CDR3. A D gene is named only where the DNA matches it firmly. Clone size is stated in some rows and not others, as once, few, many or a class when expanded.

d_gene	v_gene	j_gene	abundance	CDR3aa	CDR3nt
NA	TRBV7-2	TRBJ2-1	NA	CASSVPGPSKQFF	TGTGCCAGCAGCGTCCCCGGGCCGAGCAAGCAGTTCTTC
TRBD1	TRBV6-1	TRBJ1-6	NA	CASSRGHSPLHF	TGTGCCAGCAGCAGGGGGCATTCACCCCTCCACTTT
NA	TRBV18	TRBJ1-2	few	CASSPPGGRGYGYTF	TGTGCCAGCTCACCACCGGGAGGGAGAGGCTATGGCTACACCTTC
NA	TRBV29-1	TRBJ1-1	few	CSARRGDGYTEAFF	TGCAGCGCCCGAAGGGGGGACGGATACACTGAAGCTTTCTTT
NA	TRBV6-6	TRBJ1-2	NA	CASSQGETDGYTF	TGTGCCAGTTCACAGGGAGAGACGGATGGCTACACCTTC
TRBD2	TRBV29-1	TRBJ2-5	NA	CSVEDTGGRETQYF	TGCAGCGTTGAAGATACGGGGGGGCGGGAGACCCAGTACTTC
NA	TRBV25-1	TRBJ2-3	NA	CASRVPGADTQYF	TGTGCCAGCAGGGTCCCCGGGGCAGATACGCAGTATTTT
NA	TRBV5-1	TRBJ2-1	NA	CASTQGGGNEQFF	TGCGCCAGCACCCAGGGAGGGGGCAATGAGCAGTTCTTC
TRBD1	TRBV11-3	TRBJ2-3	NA	CASSLDGGDRGRDTQYF	TGTGCCAGCAGCTTAGATGGCGGGGACAGGGGGCGGGATACGCAGTATTTT
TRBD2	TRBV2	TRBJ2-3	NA	CANKRTSGNTDTQYF	TGTGCGAACAAACGGACTAGCGGAAACACAGATACGCAGTATTTT
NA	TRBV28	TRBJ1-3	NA	CASRPPPNSGNTIYF	TGTGCCAGCAGGCCCCCACCCAACTCTGGAAACACCATATATTTT
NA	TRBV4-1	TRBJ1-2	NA	CASSQVEGSGYTF	TGCGCCAGCAGCCAAGTGGAGGGTAGCGGCTACACCTTC
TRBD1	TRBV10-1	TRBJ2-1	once	CASSESSGTGINEQFF	TGCGCCAGCAGTGAGTCAAGTGGGACAGGGATAAATGAGCAGTTCTTC
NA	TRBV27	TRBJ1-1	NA	CASSPLTWAGNTEAFF	TGTGCCAGCAGTCCACTGACCTGGGCGGGGAACACTGAAGCTTTCTTT
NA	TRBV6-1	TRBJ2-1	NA	CAINRRDNSYNEQFF	TGTGCCATCAACCGTCGGGACAACTCCTACAATGAGCAGTTCTTC
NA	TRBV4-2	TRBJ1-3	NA	CASSQERHRSGNTIYF	TGTGCCAGCAGTCAAGAACGGCACCGCTCTGGAAACACCATATATTTT
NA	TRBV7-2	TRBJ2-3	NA	CASSLARVPDTQYF	TGTGCCAGCAGCTTAGCGAGAGTCCCCGATACGCAGTATTTT
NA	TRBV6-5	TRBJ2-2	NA	CASRPNFLDTGELFF	TGTGCCAGCAGACCCAACTTTTTGGACACCGGGGAGCTGTTTTTT
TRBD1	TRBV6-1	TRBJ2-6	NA	CASSGDRAGANVLTF	TGTGCCAGCAGTGGGGACAGGGCTGGGGCCAACGTCCTGACTTTC
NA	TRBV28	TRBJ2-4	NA	CASSFSAPKNIQYF	TGTGCCAGCAGTTTTTCGGCTCCCAAAAACATTCAGTACTTC
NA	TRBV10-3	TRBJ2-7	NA	CAIRQESSYEQYF	TGTGCCATCAGACAGGAAAGCTCCTACGAGCAGTACTTC
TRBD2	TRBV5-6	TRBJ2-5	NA	CASVGTGGQETQYF	TGTGCCAGCGTGGGGACGGGGGGCCAAGAGACCCAGTACTTC
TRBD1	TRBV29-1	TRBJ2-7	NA	CSAWTGGHEQYF	TGCAGCGCGTGGACAGGGGGCCACGAGCAGTACTTC
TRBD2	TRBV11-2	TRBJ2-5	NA	CASSVGLKETQYF	TGTGCCAGCAGCGTGGGACTAAAGGAGACCCAGTACTTC
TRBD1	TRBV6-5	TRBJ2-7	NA	CASKKGGSTYEQYF	TGTGCCAGCAAGAAAGGGGGCTCAACCTACGAGCAGTACTTC
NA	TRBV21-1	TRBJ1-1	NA	CASSKEGLTGGGTEAFF	TGTGCCAGCAGCAAAGAGGGGCTTACAGGGGGCGGCACTGAAGCTTTCTTT
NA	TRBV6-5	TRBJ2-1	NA	CASTRADNEQFF	TGTGCCAGCACCCGAGCGGACAATGAGCAGTTCTTC
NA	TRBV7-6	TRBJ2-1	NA	CASSQTALAYNEQFF	TGTGCCAGCAGCCAGACAGCCCTAGCCTACAATGAGCAGTTCTTC
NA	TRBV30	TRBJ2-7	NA	CAWSTGGPYEQYF	TGTGCCTGGAGTACTGGGGGCCCCTACGAGCAGTACTTC
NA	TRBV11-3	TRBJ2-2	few	CASSSGLNTGELFF	TGTGCCAGCAGCTCGGGACTGAACACCGGGGAGCTGTTTTTT
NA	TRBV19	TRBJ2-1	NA	CASSIAKEASYNEQFF	TGTGCCAGTAGTATCGCGAAGGAGGCCTCCTACAATGAGCAGTTCTTC
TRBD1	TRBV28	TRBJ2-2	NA	CASLGTGIPGELFF	TGTGCCAGCCTCGGGACAGGGATTCCCGGGGAGCTGTTTTTT
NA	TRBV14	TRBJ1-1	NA	CASSQGPSNTEAFF	TGTGCCAGCAGCCAAGGGCCTTCGAACACTGAAGCTTTCTTT
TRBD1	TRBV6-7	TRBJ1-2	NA	CASSHCDTGGRGNYGYTF	TGTGCCAGCAGTCACTGCGACACAGGGGGCCGGGGGAACTATGGCTACACCTTC
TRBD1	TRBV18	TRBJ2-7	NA	CASSPGQGATYEQYF	TGTGCCAGCTCGCCGGGACAGGGGGCCACCTACGAGCAGTACTTC
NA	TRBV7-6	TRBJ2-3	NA	CASSLETRGTDTQYF	TGTGCCAGCAGTTTAGAGACGCGTGGCACAGATACGCAGTATTTT
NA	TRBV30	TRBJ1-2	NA	CAWSGMSSYGYTF	TGTGCCTGGAGTGGAATGAGCTCTTATGGCTACACCTTC
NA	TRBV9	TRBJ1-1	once	CASSPARGTEAFF	TGTGCCAGCAGCCCTGCCCGGGGAACTGAAGCTTTCTTT
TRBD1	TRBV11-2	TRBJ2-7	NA	CASSLLGTDTYEQYF	TGTGCCAGCAGCCTCCTCGGGACAGATACCTACGAGCAGTACTTC